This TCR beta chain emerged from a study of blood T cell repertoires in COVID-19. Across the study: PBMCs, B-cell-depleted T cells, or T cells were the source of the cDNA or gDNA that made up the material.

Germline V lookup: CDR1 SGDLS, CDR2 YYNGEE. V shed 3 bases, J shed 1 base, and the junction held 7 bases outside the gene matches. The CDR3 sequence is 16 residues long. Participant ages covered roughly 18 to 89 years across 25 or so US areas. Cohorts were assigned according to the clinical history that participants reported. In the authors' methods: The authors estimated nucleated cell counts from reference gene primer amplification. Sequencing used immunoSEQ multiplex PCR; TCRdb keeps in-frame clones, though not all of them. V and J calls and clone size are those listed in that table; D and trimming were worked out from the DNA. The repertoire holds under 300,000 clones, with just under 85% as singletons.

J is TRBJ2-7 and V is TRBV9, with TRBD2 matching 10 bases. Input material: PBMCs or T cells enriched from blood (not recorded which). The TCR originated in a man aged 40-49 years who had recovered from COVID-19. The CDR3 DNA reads TGTGCCAGCAGCGCACTATCTAGCGGGGGATCCTACGAGCAGTACTTC. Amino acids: CASSALSSGGSYEQYF.